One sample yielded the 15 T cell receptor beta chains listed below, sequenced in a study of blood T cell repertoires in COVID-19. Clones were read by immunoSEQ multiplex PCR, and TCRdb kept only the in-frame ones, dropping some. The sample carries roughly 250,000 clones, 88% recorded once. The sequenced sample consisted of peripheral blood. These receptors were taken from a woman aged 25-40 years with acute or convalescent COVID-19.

CDR3 sequence (DNA): TGCGCCAGCAGCCCCACAGGGGCACTCCAAGAGACCCAGTACTTC. This gives the protein CASSPTGALQETQYF. The V gene is TRBV4-1, the J gene TRBJ2-5; 7 bases are a match to TRBD1. Trimming took 4 bases from V and 1 from J; bases not matched to a gene: 6. CDR1 is MGHRA, CDR2 YSYEKL, per germline. The CDR3 extends over 15 amino acids.

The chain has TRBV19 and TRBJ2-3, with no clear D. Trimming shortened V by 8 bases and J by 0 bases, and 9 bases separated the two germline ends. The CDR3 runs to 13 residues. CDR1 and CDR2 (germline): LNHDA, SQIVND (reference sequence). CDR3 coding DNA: TGTGCCAGTCGGCGGATTAGCACAGATACGCAGTATTTT. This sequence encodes CASRRISTDTQYF.

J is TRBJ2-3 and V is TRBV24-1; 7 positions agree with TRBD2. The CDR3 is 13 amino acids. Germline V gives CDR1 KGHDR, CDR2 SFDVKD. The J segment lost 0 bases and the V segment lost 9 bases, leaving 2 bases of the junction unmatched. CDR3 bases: TGTGCCACCCTAGCGGATAGCACAGATACGCAGTATTTT. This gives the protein CATLADSTDTQYF.

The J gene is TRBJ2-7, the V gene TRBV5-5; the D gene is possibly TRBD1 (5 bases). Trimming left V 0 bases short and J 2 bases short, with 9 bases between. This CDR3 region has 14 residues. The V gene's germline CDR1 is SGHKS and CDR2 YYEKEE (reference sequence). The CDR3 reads CASSLGQRPYEQYF. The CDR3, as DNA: TGTGCCAGCAGCTTGGGACAGAGGCCCTACGAGCAGTACTTC.

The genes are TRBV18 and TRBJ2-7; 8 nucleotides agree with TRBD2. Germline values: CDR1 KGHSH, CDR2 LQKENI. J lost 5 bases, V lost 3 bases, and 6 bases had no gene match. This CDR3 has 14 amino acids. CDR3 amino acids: CASSPVAGSHEQYF. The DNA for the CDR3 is TGTGCCAGCTCACCCGTAGCGGGGTCCCACGAGCAGTACTTC.

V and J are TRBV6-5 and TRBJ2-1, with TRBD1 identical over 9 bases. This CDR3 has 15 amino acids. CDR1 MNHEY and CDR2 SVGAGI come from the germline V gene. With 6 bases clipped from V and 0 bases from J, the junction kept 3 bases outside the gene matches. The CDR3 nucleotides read TGTGCCAGCAGCCGGGACAGGGTCTCCTACAATGAGCAGTTCTTC. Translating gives CASSRDRVSYNEQFF.

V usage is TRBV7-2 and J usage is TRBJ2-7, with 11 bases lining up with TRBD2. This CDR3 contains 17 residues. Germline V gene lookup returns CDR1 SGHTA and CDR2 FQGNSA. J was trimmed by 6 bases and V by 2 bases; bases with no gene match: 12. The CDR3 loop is CASSLIVGVAGGGEQYF. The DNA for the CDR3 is TGTGCCAGCAGCTTAATCGTTGGAGTAGCGGGAGGGGGCGAGCAGTACTTC.

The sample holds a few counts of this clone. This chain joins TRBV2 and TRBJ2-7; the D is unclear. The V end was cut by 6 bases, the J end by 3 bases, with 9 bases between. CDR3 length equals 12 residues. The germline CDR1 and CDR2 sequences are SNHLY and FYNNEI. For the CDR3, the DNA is TGTGCCAGCAGCGACAAGATCTACGAGCAGTACTTC. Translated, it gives CASSDKIYEQYF.

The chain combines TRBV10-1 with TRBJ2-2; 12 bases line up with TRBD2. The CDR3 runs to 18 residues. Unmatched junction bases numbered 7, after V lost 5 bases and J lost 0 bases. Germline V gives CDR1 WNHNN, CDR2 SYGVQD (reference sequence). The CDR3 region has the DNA TGCGCCAGCAGTTACAGACTAGCGGGGGCTACGAACACCGGGGAGCTGTTTTTT. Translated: CASSYRLAGATNTGELFF.

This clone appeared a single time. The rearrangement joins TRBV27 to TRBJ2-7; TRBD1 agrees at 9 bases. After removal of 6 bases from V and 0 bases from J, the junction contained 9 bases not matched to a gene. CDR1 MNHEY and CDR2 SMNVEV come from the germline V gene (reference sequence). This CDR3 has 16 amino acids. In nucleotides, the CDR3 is TGTGCCAGCAGGCCGAGGGGGACAGGGAACTCCTACGAGCAGTACTTC. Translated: CASRPRGTGNSYEQYF.

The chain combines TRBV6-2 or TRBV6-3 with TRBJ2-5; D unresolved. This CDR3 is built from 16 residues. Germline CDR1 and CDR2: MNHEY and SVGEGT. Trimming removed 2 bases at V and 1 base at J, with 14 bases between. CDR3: CASSYLPRWAQETQYF. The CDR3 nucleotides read TGTGCCAGCAGTTACCTCCCCCGGTGGGCCCAAGAGACCCAGTACTTC.

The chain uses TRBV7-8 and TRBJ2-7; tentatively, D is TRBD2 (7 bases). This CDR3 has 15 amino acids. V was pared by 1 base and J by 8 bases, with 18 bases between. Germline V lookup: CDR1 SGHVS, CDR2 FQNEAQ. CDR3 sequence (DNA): TGTGCCAGCAGCTTAGAGAGGGGGGGAGAGGGCAAGCAGTACTTC. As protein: CASSLERGGEGKQYF.

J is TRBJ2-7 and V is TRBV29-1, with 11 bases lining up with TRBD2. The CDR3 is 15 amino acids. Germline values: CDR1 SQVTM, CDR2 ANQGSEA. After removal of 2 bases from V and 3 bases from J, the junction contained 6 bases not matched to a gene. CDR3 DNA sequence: TGCAGCGTTGAATACCTAGCGGGAGGCCGCTACGAGCAGTACTTC. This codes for CSVEYLAGGRYEQYF.

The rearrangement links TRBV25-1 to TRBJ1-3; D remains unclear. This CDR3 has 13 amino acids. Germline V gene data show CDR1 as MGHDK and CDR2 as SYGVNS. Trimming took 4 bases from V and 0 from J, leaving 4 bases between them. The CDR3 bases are TGTGCCAGCAGTGGCGGCTCTGGAAACACCATATATTTT. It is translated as CASSGGSGNTIYF.

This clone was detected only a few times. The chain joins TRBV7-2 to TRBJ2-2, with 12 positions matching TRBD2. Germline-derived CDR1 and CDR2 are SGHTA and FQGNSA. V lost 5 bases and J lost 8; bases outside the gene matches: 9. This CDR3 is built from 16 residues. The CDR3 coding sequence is TGTGCCAGCAGCCATCCCGGACTAGCGGGAAAGGGGGAGCTGTTTTTT. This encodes CASSHPGLAGKGELFF.